This T cell receptor beta chain was recovered during a study of T-cell reconstitution after alpha-beta-depleted transplantation in children. This clonotype was recorded at least ten times. The antigen is unknown. V lost 6 bases and J lost 4; bases outside the gene matches: 9. CDR1 and CDR2 from the germline V gene are MNHNS and SASEGT. The CDR3 has 14 residues. Researchers prepared the TCRbeta library using unique molecular identifiers, the study reports. TCRdb reprocessed the PCR reads with MiXCR, giving one entry per CDR3 protein. The table has about a million distinct CDR3 sequences, about 31% seen once. Study observations and caveats: From newly produced T cells came most of the T-cell counts and diversity one year after transplant. Approximately two months post-transplant, alpha-beta T cells reportedly originated from several hundred expanded graft clones.

The chain couples TRBV6-1 to TRBJ2-7; TRBD1 matches at 7 bases. Sequencing used PBMCs, mostly from graft donor cells, obtained 360 days after TCRalphabeta/CD19-depleted stem cell transplant. This TCR derives from a boy under three years old who had a stem cell transplant for SCID, so the T cells may come from the graft donor. CDR3 coding DNA: TGTGCCAGCAGACCCGGGACAGAGTTTTACGAGCAGTACTTC. Translated, it gives CASRPGTEFYEQYF.